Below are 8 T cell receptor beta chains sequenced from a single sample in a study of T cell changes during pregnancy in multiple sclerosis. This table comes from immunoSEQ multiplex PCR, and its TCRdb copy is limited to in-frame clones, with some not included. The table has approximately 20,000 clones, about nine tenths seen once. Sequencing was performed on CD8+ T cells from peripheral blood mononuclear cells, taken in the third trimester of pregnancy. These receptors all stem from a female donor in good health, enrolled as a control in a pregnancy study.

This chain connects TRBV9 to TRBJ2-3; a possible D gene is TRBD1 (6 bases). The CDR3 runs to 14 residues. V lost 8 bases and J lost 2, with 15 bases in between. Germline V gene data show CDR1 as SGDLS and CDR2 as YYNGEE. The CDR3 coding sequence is TGTGCCAGAGGGGACATTCTAGACACAGATACGCAGTATTTT. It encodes CARGDILDTDTQYF.

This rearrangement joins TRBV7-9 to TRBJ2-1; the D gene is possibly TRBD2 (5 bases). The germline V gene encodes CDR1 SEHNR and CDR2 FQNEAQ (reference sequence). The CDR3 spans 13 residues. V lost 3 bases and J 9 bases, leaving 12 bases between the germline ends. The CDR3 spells CASSFLGGREQFF. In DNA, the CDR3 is TGTGCCAGCAGCTTCCTCGGAGGACGTGAGCAGTTCTTC.

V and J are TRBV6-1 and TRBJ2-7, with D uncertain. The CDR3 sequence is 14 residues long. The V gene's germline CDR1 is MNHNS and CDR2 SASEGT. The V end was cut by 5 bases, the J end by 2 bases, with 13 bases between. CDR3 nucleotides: TGTGCCAGCAGTATCGAGAGGCGAGCCTACGAGCAGTACTTC. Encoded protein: CASSIERRAYEQYF.

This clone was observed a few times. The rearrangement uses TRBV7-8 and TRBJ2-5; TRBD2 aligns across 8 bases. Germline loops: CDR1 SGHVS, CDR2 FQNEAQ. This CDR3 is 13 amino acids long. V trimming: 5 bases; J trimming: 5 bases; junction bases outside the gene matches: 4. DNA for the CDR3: TGTGCCAGCAGCCCGACTAGCGTGGAGACCCAGTACTTC. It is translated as CASSPTSVETQYF.

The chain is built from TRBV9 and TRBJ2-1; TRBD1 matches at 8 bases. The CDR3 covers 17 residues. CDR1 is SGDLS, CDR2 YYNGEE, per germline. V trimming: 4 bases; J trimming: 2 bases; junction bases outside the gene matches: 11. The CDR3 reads CASSLPRTGLTYNEQFF. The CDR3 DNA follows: TGTGCCAGCAGCCTCCCGCGGACAGGGCTCACCTACAATGAGCAGTTCTTC.

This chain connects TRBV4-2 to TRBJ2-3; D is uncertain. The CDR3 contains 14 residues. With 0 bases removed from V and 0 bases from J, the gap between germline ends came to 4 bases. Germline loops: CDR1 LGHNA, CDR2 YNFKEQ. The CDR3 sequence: CASSQELSTDTQYF. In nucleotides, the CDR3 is TGTGCCAGCAGCCAAGAACTTAGCACAGATACGCAGTATTTT.

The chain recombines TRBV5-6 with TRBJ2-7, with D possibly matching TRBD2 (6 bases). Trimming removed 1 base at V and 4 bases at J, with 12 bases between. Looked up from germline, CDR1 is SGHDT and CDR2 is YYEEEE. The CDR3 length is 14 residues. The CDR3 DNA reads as TGTGCCAGCAGCTTGCATATCGGGGGATACGAGCAGTACTTC. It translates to CASSLHIGGYEQYF.

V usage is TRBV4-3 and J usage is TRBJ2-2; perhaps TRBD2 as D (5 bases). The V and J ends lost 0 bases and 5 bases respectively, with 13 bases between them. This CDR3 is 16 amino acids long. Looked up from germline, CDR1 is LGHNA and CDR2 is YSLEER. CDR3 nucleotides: TGCGCCAGCAGCCAAGATAACGGGGTGGGGACCGGGGAGCTGTTTTTT. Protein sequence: CASSQDNGVGTGELFF.